A selection of T cell receptor beta chains follows, all from one sample in a study of shared clonotypes between healthy human individuals. The method was immunoSEQ multiplex PCR; TCRdb's version includes in-frame clones alone and lacks a portion of them. The table has around 200,000 clones, approximately 62% seen once. The source material was memory CD4+ T cells sorted from blood. The source of these receptors is a man aged 30-40 years in good health. Both conserved end residues are part of each CDR3. A D gene is named only where the DNA matches it firmly. Only some rows state a clone size, as once, few, many or a class for expanded clones.

.	.	TRBV7-9	TRBJ1-3	TGTGCCAGCAGCACCGTTAGGGGCACAGGGAGCGGAGGAAACACCATATATTTT	CASSTVRGTGSGGNTIYF
.	.	TRBV27	TRBJ1-3	TGTGCCAGCAATCTTCGCAGGGGCGCGGGTGGAAACACCATATATTTT	CASNLRRGAGGNTIYF
.	.	TRBV11-2	TRBJ1-4	TGTGCCAGCAGCCGCACAGCGGACTTAAGGACTGAAAAACTGTTTTTT	CASSRTADLRTEKLFF
few	.	TRBV20-1	TRBJ1-2	TGCAGTGTGGCGGGAACCTATGGCTACACCTTC	CSVAGTYGYTF
.	.	TRBV5-1	TRBJ2-5	TGCGCCAGCAGCACCTCTAGGGCCCAAGAGACCCAGTACTTC	CASSTSRAQETQYF
.	TRBD1	TRBV30	TRBJ2-1	TGTGCCTGGAGTTCCCGACCCGACAGGGTTGTATTCAATGAGCAGTTCTTC	CAWSSRPDRVVFNEQFF
.	.	TRBV2	TRBJ2-7	TGTGCCAGCAGTTTTAGGAGTACCTACGAGCAGTACTTC	CASSFRSTYEQYF
once	TRBD2	TRBV5-8	TRBJ2-7	TGTGCCAGCAGCCGACTAGCGGGAGTCGACGAGCAGTACTTC	CASSRLAGVDEQYF
few	.	TRBV10-1	TRBJ1-2	TGCGCCAGCAGTGCCGGTTTGCTCTATGGCTACACCTTC	CASSAGLLYGYTF
many	.	TRBV7-8	TRBJ2-2	TGTGCCAGCAGACCCAGGGGGGGCGGCACCGGGGAGCTGTTTTTT	CASRPRGGGTGELFF
.	.	TRBV6-1	TRBJ1-1	TGTGCCAGCAGTGTGATGATAGGCACTGAAGCTTTCTTT	CASSVMIGTEAFF
.	TRBD1	TRBV6-4	TRBJ1-2	TGTGCCAGCAGTGACTCTAACAGGGGAAGCGGCTACACCTTC	CASSDSNRGSGYTF
.	TRBD1	TRBV5-1	TRBJ2-1	TGCGCCAGCAAAACGGGACAGGGGTACTACAATGAGCAGTTCTTC	CASKTGQGYYNEQFF
.	.	TRBV19	TRBJ2-1	TGTGCCAGTAGCCTTGGACCGGAGGGTACCGAGCAGTTCTTC	CASSLGPEGTEQFF
once	.	TRBV7-3	TRBJ2-7	TGTGCCAGCAGACCGGTCCGGGAGCGGGCTCATTTAAGTCCCTACGAGCAGTACTTC	CASRPVRERAHLSPYEQYF
.	.	TRBV14	TRBJ2-4	TGTGCCAGCAGCCTGATGAATTCGGGAAACATTCAGTACTTC	CASSLMNSGNIQYF
.	.	TRBV5-4	TRBJ1-2	TGTGCCAGCAGTCGCGCCAGGGATGACTATGGCTACACCTTC	CASSRARDDYGYTF
.	TRBD2	TRBV6-6	TRBJ2-3	TGTGCCAGCGGGCTAGCGGGACGGTCGACAACAGATACGCAGTATTTT	CASGLAGRSTTDTQYF
many	.	TRBV11-2	TRBJ2-2	TGTGCCAGCAGCTTAATTGATAGAACCGGGGAGCTGTTTTTT	CASSLIDRTGELFF
.	.	TRBV28	TRBJ2-7	TGTGCCAGCACCCGTGCAGCCGAGCAGTACTTC	CASTRAAEQYF
.	.	TRBV5-1	TRBJ1-2	TGCGCCAGCAGCTCCCCGGGACAAAGCTATGGCTACACCTTC	CASSSPGQSYGYTF
.	.	TRBV5-6	TRBJ2-7	TGTGCCAGCAGCTCTCCGGGAAGGTCCTACGAGCAGTACTTC	CASSSPGRSYEQYF
.	.	TRBV2	TRBJ1-1	TGTGCCAGCGGCAGACAGAGTTTCTCGAACACTGAAGCTTTCTTT	CASGRQSFSNTEAFF
.	.	TRBV2	TRBJ1-5	TGTGCCAGCCGCCAGGATTTTAGCAATCAGCCCCAGCATTTT	CASRQDFSNQPQHF
.	TRBD2	TRBV28	TRBJ2-2	TGTGCCAGCAGCCGGACTAGCGGGAGGGCCGGGGAGCTGTTTTTT	CASSRTSGRAGELFF
.	TRBD1	TRBV29-1	TRBJ1-1	TGCAGCGGGGGGACAGTCCGCACTGAAGCTTTCTTT	CSGGTVRTEAFF
.	.	TRBV5-8	TRBJ1-1	TGTGCCAGCAGCTTGGTATCGCCGGCCTTAGGCACTGAAGCTTTCTTT	CASSLVSPALGTEAFF
.	TRBD2	TRBV7-3	TRBJ2-5	TGTGCCAGCAGCTTAGAGCCCAGGACTAGCGGGAGAAGTGGCCACGAGACCCAGTACTTC	CASSLEPRTSGRSGHETQYF
.	.	TRBV5-1	TRBJ1-3	TGCGCCAGCAGCTTGAGTGGGGTCCCGGGAAACACCATATATTTT	CASSLSGVPGNTIYF
.	TRBD2	TRBV23-1	TRBJ2-5	TGCGCCAGCAGTCAAGCTCTTGGGACTAGCGGGAGCTTAGAAGAGACCCAGTACTTC	CASSQALGTSGSLEETQYF